The 2 T cell receptor beta chains below come from one sample, sequenced in a study of cytomegalovirus exposure and HLA in healthy donors. The PCR ran on 60 Vbeta and 13 Jbeta primers. TCRdb's copy holds only in-frame clones and misses some; the assay was immunoSEQ multiplex PCR. The profile shows about 160,000 clones, roughly four fifths of them singletons. The sample was PBMCs. Receptors were obtained from a man in his forties in good health and CMV-seronegative.

The V and J genes are TRBV28 and TRBJ2-3; 8 bases fit TRBD2. After removal of 5 bases from V and 4 bases from J, the junction contained 8 bases not matched to a gene. In germline, CDR1 is MDHEN, CDR2 SYDVKM. CDR3 length: 15 residues. The CDR3 reads CASSPGTSPADTQYF. CDR3 nucleotide sequence: TGTGCCAGCAGTCCAGGGACTAGTCCAGCAGATACGCAGTATTTT.

The chain carries TRBV18 and TRBJ2-7; 7 positions match TRBD1. V dropped 3 bases and J dropped 0; count of bases not matched to a gene: 5. The CDR3 loop spans 15 amino acids. Germline V lookup: CDR1 KGHSH, CDR2 LQKENI. The CDR3 loop is CASSPPGQNSYEQYF. CDR3 DNA: TGTGCCAGCTCACCCCCGGGACAGAACTCCTACGAGCAGTACTTC.